This T cell receptor beta chain was found in a study of T cell responses to AZD1222 COVID-19 vaccine. This clone was recorded once. Antigen unknown. Sequencing used immunoSEQ multiplex PCR; TCRdb keeps in-frame clones, though not all of them. The sample lists 180,000 or so clones, approximately 90% occurring once. Trimming removed 2 bases from V and 2 bases from J; junction bases left unmatched: 4. The CDR3 loop spans 14 amino acids. The germline gives CDR1 GTSNPN, CDR2 SVGIG (reference sequence). Study-wide points: Clonal diversity was possibly underestimated, and the donors were mostly white British, with more females. Spike-specific TCR breadth and depth rose after two AZD1222 doses. Close to half of spike-specific TCRs reportedly recognize unmutated variant regions.

J is TRBJ2-7 and V is TRBV30, with 9 bases identical to TRBD2. The sample consisted of peripheral blood, taken 28 days after the second AZD1222 dose. The receptor comes from an adult who received the AZD1222 COVID-19 vaccine. In nucleotides, the CDR3 is TGTGCCTGGAGTTGGCTAGCGGGGACCTACGAGCAGTACTTC. This gives the protein CAWSWLAGTYEQYF. The full variable domain, rest sourced from reference TRBV30 and TRBJ2-7, is SQTIHQWPATLVQPVGSPLSLECTVEGTSNPNLYWYRQAAGRGLQLLFYSVGIGQISSEVPQNLSASRPQDRQFILSSKKLLLSDSGFYLCAWSWLAGTYEQYFGPGTRLTVT.